Given below is one TCR beta chain in context. Trimming pared 3 bases from V and 3 bases from J, leaving 8 bases between. This CDR3 is 13 amino acids long. Germline loops: CDR1 KGHSH, CDR2 LQKENI. This entry comes from a study of blood T cell repertoires in COVID-19. The wider study: PBMCs, B-cell-depleted T cells, or T cells were the source of the cDNA or gDNA that made up the material.

Original processing methods: Nucleated cell counts were estimated from reference gene primer amplification. Method: immunoSEQ multiplex PCR; TCRdb's copy keeps in-frame clones and lacks some. The V and J calls and clone size were taken over from that table, and D and trimming were inferred from the DNA. The table has about 63,000 clones, approximately 82% seen once. The chain recombines TRBV18 with TRBJ1-1; D uncertain. The receptor was isolated from a human donor in a cohort sampled during active COVID-19. Sequences were obtained from peripheral blood. CDR3 coding DNA: TGTGCCAGCTCACCTAACCGGGACACTGAAGCTTTCTTT. The encoded protein is CASSPNRDTEAFF.